This entry is about one TCR beta chain. This clonotype has a count of ten or more. Its antigen remains unidentified. The sample holds no much larger clone one base away, and base qualities are not on file. Amplification of TCR beta CDR3 regions was carried out from RNA transcripts. A first-round RT-PCR of the TCR CDR3 used the HTBI primer set with the Qiagen OneStep RT-PCR kit. Libraries were constructed in a second round of multiplex PCR, after which size selection and purification were performed. The libraries were sequenced on an Illumina HiSeq2000 using paired-end 100 bp reads. Per the original workflow: SOAPnuke was used to process the raw data, with reads discarded if the reads contained adapters or uncalled bases, had a mean Phred below 15, or lacked an exact constant-primer or identifier match. High-quality paired reads were merged with COPE v1.2.5, and unique nucleotide sequences were defined as clonotypes. MiTCR v1.1 was used to align the clonotypes against IMGT TRBV, TRBD and TRBJ reference segments. The analysis was restricted to V-J combinations with a frequency above 0.0001, which together covered 99.2% of the repertoires. The TCS score was defined as the ratio of F50 (clonal expansion) to E x V (chaos), calculated using BLOSUM62-based TCRdist between CDR3 peptides within each V-J. Welch's t-statistics and random forest reduced 500 to 550 V-J features to 10 to 15, which were used in a naive Bayes classifier (R e1071). The public reads were quality trimmed at Q25 with fastp and then assembled into clones with MiXCR by TCRdb, keeping productive beta chains. For every CDR3 protein sequence, its rows merge into one entry that carries the most common genes and DNA. These V and J calls rely on TCRdb rather than the paper's analysis. A total of 400,000 or so distinct CDR3 sequences appear in this sample, over 12% of them only once. The ten largest clones capture approximately 19% of the sample.

The record originates from a study of T cells in Graves' hyperthyroidism and ophthalmopathy (dated by TCRdb to between 2019 and 2020). About the study as a whole: Peripheral blood was sampled at the time of initial diagnosis, prior to any treatment. To identify TCR V-J signatures that set the groups apart, the researchers used a discovery cohort of about a hundred patients, made up of 40 to 45 with Graves' ophthalmopathy and approximately 57 with stable Graves' hyperthyroidism. According to the paper, TCR Vbeta CDR3 sequencing was carried out on 120 to 150 peripheral blood samples, which came from under 50 ophthalmopathy, under 85 hyperthyroidism and about 17 progressor patients. The 100 discovery patients were divided at random into training and test sets in a 7:3 ratio. In addition, the study compared T-cell repertoires in thyroid tissue and in blood from five or six Graves' hyperthyroidism patients. An independent validation cohort of 18 to 20 hyperthyroidism patients and 17 patients who later progressed to ophthalmopathy tested prospective prediction of ophthalmopathy. Following sampling, methimazole starting at 30 mg daily was given to hyperthyroidism patients, and high-dose intravenous methylprednisolone was given to ophthalmopathy patients. On the study overall, not on this receptor specifically: In validation, the model predicted progression to ophthalmopathy a median of about 6 months before onset, with over 55% sensitivity and roughly 73% specificity. No statistical method was used to set the sample size in advance, and investigators knew the group allocation. Most expanded thyroid clonotypes (frequency above 0.001) were also detected in blood, a finding suggesting that blood repertoires may reflect thyroid immune responses. Ophthalmopathy was separated from stable hyperthyroidism by a 13 V-J signature model, with about 86% sensitivity and approximately 81% specificity obtained in cross-validation and 80%/75% obtained in testing.

Moderately to severely active disease, a Clinical Activity Score of at least 3, a NOSPECS grade of at least 4, and a duration under 3 months were present in ophthalmopathy patients. The study excluded patients with uncontrolled infections, other autoimmune diseases, pregnancy or lactation. Diagnoses were based on clinical symptoms, serum thyroxine and TRAb, thyroid ultrasound and orbital computed tomography. PBMCs were separated from around 9.1 ml of fresh peripheral blood using Ficoll-Paque density gradient centrifugation. Total RNA was extracted with Trizol reagent, and quality was checked on an Agilent 2100 Bioanalyzer. The CDR3 runs 14 residues from the cysteine to the phenylalanine. The retained sequence is limited to the CDR3, 42 bases, with the frame set at the first base. CDR1 and CDR2 were assigned from the germline V gene as MDHEN and SYDVKM. Germline trimming: 8 bases from V, 9 bases from J; junction bases outside gene matches: 13.

This TCR was recovered from a woman between 55 and 75 years old with Graves' ophthalmopathy. Sample: blood. The sequence links TRBV28 to TRBJ2-1, with 7 bases aligning to TRBD2. The CDR3 protein is CASLADAVYGEQFF. The nucleotide sequence reads as follows: TGTGCCAGCCTAGCGGATGCAGTTTACGGTGAGCAGTTCTTC. Reference TRBV28 and TRBJ2-1 proteins supply the regions before and after the CDR3; the full variable domain is: DVKVTQSSRYLVKRTGEKVFLECVQDMDHENMFWYRQDPGLGLRLIYFSYDVKMKEKGDIPEGYSVSREKKERFSLILESASTNQTSMYLCASLADAVYGEQFFGPGTRLTVL.